A single sample gave rise to the 14 T cell receptor beta chains below, sequenced in a study of CD8 T cells in ankylosing spondylitis. TCRdb redid the calling of the 5' RACE reads with MiXCR, one entry per CDR3 protein. The data show over 110,000 distinct CDR3 sequences, with 8% to 9% seen just once and 6% to 9.5% held by the top ten. The specimen was synovial fluid, either unsorted or a sorted T cell fraction (not recorded which). Receptors originate from a male donor with ankylosing spondylitis.

The rearrangement joins TRBV5-4 to TRBJ2-1; 7 nucleotides align to TRBD1. J gave up 0 bases and V 3 bases, and 15 bases lay outside the gene matches. Germline V gene data show CDR1 as SGHNT and CDR2 as YYREEE (reference sequence). The CDR3 spans 19 residues. CDR3: CASSSNTGEWISSYNEQFF. The CDR3 DNA reads TGTGCCAGCAGCTCAAATACAGGGGAGTGGATCAGCTCCTACAATGAGCAGTTCTTC.

The rearrangement links TRBV28 to TRBJ1-2, with TRBD1 as a possible D gene (5 bases). The V end lost 6 bases, the J end lost 4 bases, and 12 bases lay between the germline ends. The length of the CDR3 is 13 residues. Germline loops: CDR1 MDHEN, CDR2 SYDVKM. In nucleotides, the CDR3 is TGTGCCAGCAGGCCCAGGGTTCGCTATGGCTACACCTTC. Amino acids: CASRPRVRYGYTF.

This clonotype has only a few counts. This chain connects TRBV10-3 to TRBJ2-1; D remains unclear. CDR1 and CDR2 (germline): ENHRY, SYGVKD. This CDR3 contains 15 residues. V shed 8 bases and J shed 0 bases, with 14 bases lying between them. The CDR3 DNA reads TGTGCCATCGGTAAGGTGGCGAGCTCCTACAATGAGCAGTTCTTC. It yields the protein CAIGKVASSYNEQFF.

This sequence joins TRBV21-1 and TRBJ2-1; the table gives TRBD2 as D, unverified against the DNA. TRBV21-1 is assigned pseudogene status. The CDR3 contains 17 residues. The DNA of the CDR3 is TGTGCCAGCAGCAAAGCACCGGAGGGCCAGTCCTACAATGAGCAGTTCTTC. It codes for CASSKAPEGQSYNEQFF.

The chain combines TRBV2 with TRBJ2-7; D is ambiguous. The CDR3 runs 14 residues. The ends were cut back, 6 bases at V and 0 bases at J, with 12 bases in the middle. Germline CDR1 and CDR2: SNHLY and FYNNEI. CDR3 DNA sequence: TGTGCCAGCAGCATATCGCTCAGCTCCTACGAGCAGTACTTC. It is translated as CASSISLSSYEQYF.

This clonotype has at least ten counts. The V call is TRBV2, the J call TRBJ1-2; the match to TRBD1 covers 8 bases. This CDR3 region has 13 residues. Trimming at V came to 8 bases and at J to 1 base, leaving 3 bases not matched to a gene. Germline lookup yields CDR1 SNHLY and CDR2 FYNNEI. The CDR3 nucleotides are TGTGCCAGCCAGACAGGGGATAACTATGGCTACACCTTC. Protein sequence: CASQTGDNYGYTF.

This clonotype was detected many times. This chain joins TRBV27 and TRBJ2-7, with D unresolved. The CDR3 is 13 amino acids. The germline CDR1 and CDR2 sequences are MNHEY and SMNVEV (reference sequence). Trimming removed 3 bases from V and 5 bases from J, with 11 bases in between. CDR3 DNA sequence: TGTGCCAGCAGTTTCCTTGGACCTAACGAGCAGTACTTC. This codes for CASSFLGPNEQYF.

This chain uses TRBV11-3 with TRBJ2-3, with unresolved D. Trimming removed 1 base at V and 0 bases at J, with 8 bases between. CDR1 and CDR2 from the germline V gene are SGHNT and YENEEA. This CDR3 comprises 15 residues. CDR3 in amino acids: CASSLGRTSTDTQYF. Here the CDR3 DNA reads TGTGCCAGCAGCTTAGGACGGACGAGCACAGATACGCAGTATTTT.

This clonotype was counted ten times or more. This chain uses TRBV28 with TRBJ2-3; D not resolved. The CDR3 is 14 residues long. CDR1 is MDHEN, CDR2 SYDVKM, per germline. Trimming pared 5 bases from V and 2 bases from J, leaving 11 bases between. The CDR3 DNA follows: TGTGCCAGCAGTCCAGGAGACAACACAGATACGCAGTATTTT. It codes for CASSPGDNTDTQYF.

This clonotype was counted between two and nine times. The gene calls are TRBV6-5 and TRBJ1-1, with a tentative D call TRBD1 (6 bases). Germline values: CDR1 MNHEY, CDR2 SVGAGI. V shed 6 bases and J shed 8 bases, with 16 bases lying between them. There are 13 residues in the CDR3. The CDR3 nucleotides read TGTGCCAGCAGCTATATCGCAGGGGTCGAAGCTTTCTTT. Its translation: CASSYIAGVEAFF.

This clonotype was detected ten times or more. J is TRBJ2-7 and V is TRBV15; a weak D match, TRBD2 (5 bases). Trimming took off 5 bases at V and 1 base at J, with 15 bases between the two ends. Germline CDR1 is LNHNV and CDR2 is YYDKDF (reference sequence). The CDR3 loop spans 15 amino acids. The CDR3 is CATSAGEGPSYEQYF. The CDR3 DNA follows: TGTGCCACCAGCGCCGGTGAGGGCCCATCCTACGAGCAGTACTTC.

This clonotype was counted at least ten times. The junction shows a germline mismatch at one end, possibly a read error. J is TRBJ2-3 and V is TRBV7-2; 13 nucleotides align to TRBD2. Germline V gives CDR1 SGHTA, CDR2 FQGNSA. The CDR3 is 15 amino acids. The CDR3 sequence is CASSLGLAGTDTQYF. CDR3 sequence (DNA): TGCGCCAGCAGCTTGGGACTAGCGGGGACAGATACGCAGTATTTT.

The sample holds many counts of this clonotype. CDR3 DNA: TGTGCCAGCAGTTCCCCCTCGGGGGGTGACTCTGGAAACACCATATATTTT. Amino acid sequence: CASSSPSGGDSGNTIYF. V gene TRBV28 combines with J gene TRBJ1-3; possible D gene TRBD1, 5 bases. The CDR3 loop spans 17 amino acids. V was trimmed by 4 bases and J by 0 bases, leaving 16 bases between them. Per the germline V gene, CDR1 is MDHEN and CDR2 is SYDVKM.

The chain employs TRBV5-1 and TRBJ2-5, with D tentatively TRBD2 (6 bases). Germline assignment: CDR1 SGHRS and CDR2 YFSETQ. CDR3 length: 14 residues. The ends were cut back, 5 bases at V and 3 bases at J, with 14 bases in the middle. The CDR3 loop reads CASRKLSGEETQYF. DNA for the CDR3: TGCGCCAGCAGGAAACTTAGCGGAGAAGAGACCCAGTACTTC.